Given below is one T cell receptor beta chain in context. Its specificity is unknown. Each donor gave one heparinised blood draw averaging about 100 mL. The authors obtained over 98% purity in all sorted populations. The data are from a study of beta chain features in type 1 diabetes. At the level of the study: Examination of sorted cells across all samples involved around 110 million cells.

Expressed TCRB transcripts were sequenced because the isolated RNA had all been reverse transcribed beforehand. Some clones are missing from TCRdb's copy, which holds only in-frame ones; the method was immunoSEQ multiplex PCR. The table lists around 650,000 clones, roughly an eighth of them singletons. Notes on the study in general: Type 1 diabetes patients had moderately but significantly shorter TCRB CDR3s in all four CD4+ subsets.

The CDR3 is 14 residues long. V was shortened by 4 bases and J by 6 bases, with 17 bases between the two germline ends. The germline V gene encodes CDR1 SGHKS and CDR2 YYEKEE (reference sequence). The rearrangement links TRBV5-5 to TRBJ2-7, with D perhaps TRBD2 (5 bases). Specimen: naive CD4+ T cells from blood. This TCR came from a young man with type 1 diabetes. The CDR3 region has the DNA TGTGCCAGCAGCAGGTCCGGGATCCTCGGCGAGCAGTACTTC. It is translated as CASSRSGILGEQYF.